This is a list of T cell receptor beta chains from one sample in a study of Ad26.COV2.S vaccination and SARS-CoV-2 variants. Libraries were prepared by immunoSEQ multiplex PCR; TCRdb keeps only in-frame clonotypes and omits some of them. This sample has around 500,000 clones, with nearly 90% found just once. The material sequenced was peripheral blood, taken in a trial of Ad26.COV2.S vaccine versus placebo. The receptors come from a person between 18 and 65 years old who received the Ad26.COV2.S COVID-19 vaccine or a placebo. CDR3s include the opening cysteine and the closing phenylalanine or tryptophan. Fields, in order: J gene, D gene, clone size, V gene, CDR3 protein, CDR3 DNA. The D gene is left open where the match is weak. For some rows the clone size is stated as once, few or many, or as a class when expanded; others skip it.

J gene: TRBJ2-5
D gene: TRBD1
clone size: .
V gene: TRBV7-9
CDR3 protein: CASSFISGTGGGETQYF
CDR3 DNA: TGTGCCAGCAGCTTTATCTCCGGGACAGGGGGCGGTGAGACCCAGTACTTC

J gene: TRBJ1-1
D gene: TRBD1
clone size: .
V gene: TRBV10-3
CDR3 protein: CAIRGQGLGTEAFF
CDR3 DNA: TGTGCCATCAGGGGACAGGGATTAGGCACTGAAGCTTTCTTT

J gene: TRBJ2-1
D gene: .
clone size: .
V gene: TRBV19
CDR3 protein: CASSIGGRNEQFF
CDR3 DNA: TGTGCCAGTAGTATCGGAGGACGGAATGAGCAGTTCTTC

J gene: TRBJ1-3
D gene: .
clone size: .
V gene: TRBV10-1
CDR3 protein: CASHPPRSCSSGNTIYF
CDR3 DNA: TGCGCCAGCCACCCCCCCAGAAGTTGTAGCTCTGGAAACACCATATATTTT

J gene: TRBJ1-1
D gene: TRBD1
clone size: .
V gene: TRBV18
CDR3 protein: CASSPLGQGGYGTEAFF
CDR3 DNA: TGTGCCAGCTCACCATTGGGACAGGGGGGTTATGGCACTGAAGCTTTCTTT

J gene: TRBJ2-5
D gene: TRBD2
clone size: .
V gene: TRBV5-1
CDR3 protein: CASSLVVGLADQETQYF
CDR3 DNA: TGCGCCAGCAGCTTGGTGGTAGGACTAGCGGATCAAGAGACCCAGTACTTC

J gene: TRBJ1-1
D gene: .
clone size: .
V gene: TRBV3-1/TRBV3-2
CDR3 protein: CASSSQGLMNTEAFF
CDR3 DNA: TGTGCCAGCAGCTCTCAGGGGCTCATGAACACTGAAGCTTTCTTT

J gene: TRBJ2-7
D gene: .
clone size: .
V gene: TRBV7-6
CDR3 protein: CASSLEPGVTYEQYF
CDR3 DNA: TGTGCCAGCAGCTTAGAACCCGGGGTCACCTACGAGCAGTACTTC

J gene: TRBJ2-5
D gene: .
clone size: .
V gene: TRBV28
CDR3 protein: CASIPRGFRETQYF
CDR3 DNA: TGTGCCAGCATACCCAGGGGCTTTCGAGAGACCCAGTACTTC

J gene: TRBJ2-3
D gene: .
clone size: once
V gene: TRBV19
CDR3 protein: CATTEHRPTDTQYF
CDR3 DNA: TGTGCCACGACGGAGCACAGACCCACAGATACGCAGTATTTT

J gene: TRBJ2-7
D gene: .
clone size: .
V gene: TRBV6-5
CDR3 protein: CASSLGGVPIYEQYF
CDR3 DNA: TGTGCCAGCAGTCTAGGGGGGGTCCCTATTTACGAGCAGTACTTC

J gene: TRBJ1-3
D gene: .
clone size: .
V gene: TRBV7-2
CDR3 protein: CASSLAGNSGNTIYF
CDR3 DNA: TGTGCCAGCAGCTTAGCTGGGAATTCTGGAAACACCATATATTTT

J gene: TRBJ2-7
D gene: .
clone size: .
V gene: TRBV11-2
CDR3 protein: CASSLDSAVFYEQYF
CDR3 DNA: TGTGCCAGCAGCTTAGATTCGGCGGTATTCTACGAGCAGTACTTC

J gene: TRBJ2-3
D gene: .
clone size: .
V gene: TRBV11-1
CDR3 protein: CASSLARGLRTDTQYF
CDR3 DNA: TGTGCCAGCAGCTTAGCGAGGGGACTCCGCACAGATACGCAGTATTTT

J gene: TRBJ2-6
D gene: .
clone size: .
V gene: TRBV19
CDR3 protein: CASSNLGGSGANVLTF
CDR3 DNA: TGTGCCAGTAGCAACCTCGGGGGCTCTGGGGCCAACGTCCTGACTTTC

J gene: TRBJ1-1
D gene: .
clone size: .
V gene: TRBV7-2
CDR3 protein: CASSLSPVEAFF
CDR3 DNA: TGTGCCAGCAGCTTAAGCCCCGTGGAAGCTTTCTTT

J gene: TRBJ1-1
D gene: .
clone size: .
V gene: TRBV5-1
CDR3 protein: CASSLGQSNTEAFF
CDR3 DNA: TGCGCCAGCAGCTTGGGACAGTCGAACACTGAAGCTTTCTTT

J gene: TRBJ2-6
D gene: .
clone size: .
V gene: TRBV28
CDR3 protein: CASSLPGDGANVLTF
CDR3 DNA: TGTGCCAGCAGTTTACCCGGGGATGGGGCCAACGTCCTGACTTTC

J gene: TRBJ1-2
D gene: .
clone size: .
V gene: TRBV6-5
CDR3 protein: CASSYLGGYTF
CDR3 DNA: TGTGCCAGCAGTTACCTCGGCGGCTACACCTTC

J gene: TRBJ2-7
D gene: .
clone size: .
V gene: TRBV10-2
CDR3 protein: CASSRMQAGPEEQYF
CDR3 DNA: TGCGCCAGCAGTAGAATGCAGGCGGGACCCGAGGAGCAGTACTTC

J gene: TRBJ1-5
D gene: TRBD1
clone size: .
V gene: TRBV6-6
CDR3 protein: CASSYRQQGSNQPQHF
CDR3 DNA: TGTGCCAGCAGTTACCGACAACAGGGGAGCAATCAGCCCCAGCATTTT

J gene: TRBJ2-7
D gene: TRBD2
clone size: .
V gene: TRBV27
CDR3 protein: CASSRAGEAYEQYF
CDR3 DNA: TGTGCCAGCAGTCGGGCGGGAGAGGCCTACGAGCAGTACTTC

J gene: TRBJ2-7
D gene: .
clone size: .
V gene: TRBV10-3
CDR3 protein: CAISVGGSSYEQYF
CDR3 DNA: TGTGCCATCAGTGTAGGGGGTAGTTCTTACGAGCAGTACTTC

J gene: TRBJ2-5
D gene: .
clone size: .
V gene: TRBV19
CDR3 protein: CASSIRETQYF
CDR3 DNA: TGTGCCAGTAGTATAAGAGAGACCCAGTACTTC

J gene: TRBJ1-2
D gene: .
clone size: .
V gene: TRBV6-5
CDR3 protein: CASSIEHGGPLGYTF
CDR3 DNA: TGTGCCAGCAGCATAGAACACGGCGGCCCCCTTGGCTACACCTTC

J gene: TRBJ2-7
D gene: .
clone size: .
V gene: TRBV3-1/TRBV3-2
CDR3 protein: CASSQDLFGRGAHEQYF
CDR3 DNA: TGTGCCAGCAGCCAAGATTTGTTTGGCAGGGGTGCCCACGAGCAGTACTTC

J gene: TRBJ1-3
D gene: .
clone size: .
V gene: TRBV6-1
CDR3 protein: CASSPTPNTIYF
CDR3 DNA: TGTGCCAGCAGTCCTACCCCAAACACCATATATTTT

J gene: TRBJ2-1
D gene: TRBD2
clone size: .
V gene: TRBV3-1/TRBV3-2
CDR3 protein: CASSPTSGGHNEQFF
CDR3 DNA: TGTGCCAGCAGCCCAACTAGCGGGGGACACAATGAGCAGTTCTTC

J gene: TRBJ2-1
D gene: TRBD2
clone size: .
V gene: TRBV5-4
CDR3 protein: CASSLASGGSNNEQFF
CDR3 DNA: TGTGCCAGCAGCTTGGCCAGCGGCGGGAGTAACAATGAGCAGTTCTTC

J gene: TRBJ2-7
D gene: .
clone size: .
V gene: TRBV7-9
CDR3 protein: CASSSGTDNVYEQYF
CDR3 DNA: TGTGCCAGCAGCTCCGGGACTGACAACGTCTACGAGCAGTACTTC

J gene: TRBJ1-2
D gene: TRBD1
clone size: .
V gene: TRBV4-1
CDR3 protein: CASSQPGTGVGYTF
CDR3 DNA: TGCGCCAGCAGCCAACCCGGGACAGGGGTCGGCTACACCTTC

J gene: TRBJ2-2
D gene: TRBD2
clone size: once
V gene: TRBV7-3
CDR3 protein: CASSPKRGGLAGELFF
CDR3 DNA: TGTGCCAGCAGCCCGAAGCGGGGGGGCCTCGCCGGGGAGCTGTTTTTT

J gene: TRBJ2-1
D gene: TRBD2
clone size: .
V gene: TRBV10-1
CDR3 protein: CASSDGLAGMNEQFF
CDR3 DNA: TGCGCCAGCAGTGATGGGCTAGCGGGAATGAATGAGCAGTTCTTC

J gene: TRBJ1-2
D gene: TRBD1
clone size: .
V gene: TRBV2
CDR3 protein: CASTPGTGGHTF
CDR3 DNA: TGTGCCAGCACCCCAGGGACAGGGGGCCACACCTTC

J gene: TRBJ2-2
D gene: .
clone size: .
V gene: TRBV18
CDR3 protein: CASSPFGYNTGELFF
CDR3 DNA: TGTGCCAGCTCACCATTTGGATATAACACCGGGGAGCTGTTTTTT

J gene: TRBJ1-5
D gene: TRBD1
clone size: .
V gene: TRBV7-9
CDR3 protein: CASSLGDREVGNQPQHF
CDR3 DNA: TGTGCCAGCAGCTTAGGGGACAGGGAAGTTGGGAATCAGCCCCAGCATTTT

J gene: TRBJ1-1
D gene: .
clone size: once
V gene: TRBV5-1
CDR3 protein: CASSLGSANTEAFF
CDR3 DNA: TGCGCCAGCAGCTTAGGATCAGCAAACACTGAAGCTTTCTTT

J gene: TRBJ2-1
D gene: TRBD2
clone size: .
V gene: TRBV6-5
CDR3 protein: CASSYWREGYEQFF
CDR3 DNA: TGTGCCAGCAGTTACTGGCGGGAGGGTTATGAGCAGTTCTTC

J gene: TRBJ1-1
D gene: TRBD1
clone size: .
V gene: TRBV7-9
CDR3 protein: CASSSRTQGTGVNTEAFF
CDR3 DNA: TGTGCCAGCAGCTCCCGCACTCAAGGGACAGGGGTGAACACTGAAGCTTTCTTT

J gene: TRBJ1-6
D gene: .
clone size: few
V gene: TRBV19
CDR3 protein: CASSIGPGPLHF
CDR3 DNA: TGTGCCAGTAGTATCGGTCCGGGGCCCCTCCACTTT

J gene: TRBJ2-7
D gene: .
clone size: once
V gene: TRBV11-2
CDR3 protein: CASSNSKDPYEQYF
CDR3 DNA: TGTGCCAGCAGCAACTCCAAGGACCCCTACGAGCAGTACTTC

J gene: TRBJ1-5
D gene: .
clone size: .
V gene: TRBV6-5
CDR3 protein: CASSYSVGQPQHF
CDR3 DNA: TGTGCCAGCAGTTACTCGGTCGGTCAGCCCCAGCATTTT

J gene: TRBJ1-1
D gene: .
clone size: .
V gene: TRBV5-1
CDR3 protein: CASSLGGPNTEAFF
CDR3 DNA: TGCGCCAGCAGCTTGGGGGGACCGAACACTGAAGCTTTCTTT

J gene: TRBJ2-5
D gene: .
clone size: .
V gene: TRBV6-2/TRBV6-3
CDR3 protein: CASSYLRGTQYF
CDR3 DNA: TGTGCCAGCAGTTACCTCCGCGGGACCCAGTACTTC

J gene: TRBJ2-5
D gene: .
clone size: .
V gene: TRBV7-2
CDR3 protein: CASSSGTDATQYF
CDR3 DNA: TGTGCCAGCAGCTCAGGGACTGACGCAACCCAGTACTTC

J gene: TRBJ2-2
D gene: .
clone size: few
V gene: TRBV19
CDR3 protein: CASSSHRDFTGELFF
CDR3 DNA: TGTGCCAGTAGTAGCCACAGGGACTTCACCGGGGAGCTGTTTTTT